One and the same sample provided the 5 T cell receptor beta chains below, sequenced in a study of cytomegalovirus exposure and HLA in healthy donors. A multiplex PCR was run with 60 Vbeta primers and 13 Jbeta primers. Profiled with immunoSEQ multiplex PCR; TCRdb holds only in-frame clones, not every one. The repertoire has under 110,000 clones, roughly 80% of them found once; the top ten carry 2% to 2.5%. The material sequenced was PBMCs. These receptors were collected from a man aged 40-49 years in good health and CMV-seronegative.

This chain joins TRBV2 and TRBJ1-5; 8 bases line up with TRBD1. Per germline, CDR1 SNHLY and CDR2 FYNNEI. The CDR3 loop spans 14 amino acids. J gave up 4 bases and V 8 bases, and 7 bases lay outside the gene matches. The CDR3, as DNA: TGTGCCAGCGGGGGACAGGCCATAAATCAGCCCCAGCATTTT. Its translation: CASGGQAINQPQHF.

The chain uses TRBV6-1 and TRBJ1-3; D is ambiguous. V was cut by 0 bases and J by 0 bases, with 12 bases left in between. CDR3 length: 17 residues. CDR1 is MNHNS and CDR2 is SASEGT in the germline V gene. CDR3 in amino acids: CASSEALGSGSGNTIYF. DNA of the CDR3: TGTGCCAGCAGTGAAGCGCTTGGGAGCGGCTCTGGAAACACCATATATTTT.

The V gene is TRBV18, the J gene TRBJ2-7; TRBD1 matches at 9 bases. CDR3 length equals 13 residues. Germline V gene lookup returns CDR1 KGHSH and CDR2 LQKENI. V shed 8 bases, J shed 3 bases, and the junction held 5 bases outside the gene matches. The DNA of the CDR3 is TGTGCCAGCGCGGACAGGGGTGACTACGAGCAGTACTTC. Protein sequence: CASADRGDYEQYF.

This clone was seen only a few times. The chain is built from TRBV6-5 and TRBJ2-2, with TRBD2 matching over 7 bases. This CDR3 has 13 amino acids. Germline CDR1 is MNHEY and CDR2 is SVGAGI. Trimming removed 11 bases from V and 1 base from J; junction bases left unmatched: 4. CDR3 sequence (DNA): TGTGCCGTCCGGGGGGAGAACACCGGGGAGCTGTTTTTT. Its protein is CAVRGENTGELFF.

The gene calls are TRBV5-1 and TRBJ1-1, with 8 bases identical to TRBD1. Germline assignment: CDR1 SGHRS and CDR2 YFSETQ. V gave up 4 bases and J gave up 0 bases; unmatched junction bases: 11. The CDR3 sequence is 17 residues long. The CDR3 DNA reads as TGCGCCAGCAGCCACCCTCCGGGACAGGTGATGAACACTGAAGCTTTCTTT. Its protein is CASSHPPGQVMNTEAFF.